This TCR beta chain was observed in a study of spatial heterogeneity in lung cancer. On the study more broadly: Every unique TCR and UMI combination, on average, appeared more than ten times in raw reads.

This clonotype was counted at least ten times. A distinct unique molecular identifier was carried by each TCR cDNA molecule. TCRdb recomputed calls from the 5' RACE reads with MiXCR, one row per CDR3 protein. In the table there are about 23,000 distinct CDR3 sequences, 3.3% of which are singletons. Time point meaning: sample taken at primary tumor resection. A total of more than 65 untreated early-stage non-small cell lung cancer patients served as donors. The sample in question was PBMCs, obtained at surgery. This receptor was obtained from a female donor with early-stage non-small cell lung cancer.

The CDR3 region has the DNA TGTGCCAGCAGCGCCGGGACTAGCGGGCTTAGCTCCTACAATGAGCAGTTCTTC. This translates into CASSAGTSGLSSYNEQFF. The gene calls are TRBV9 and TRBJ2-1; 12 positions agree with TRBD2. The CDR3 consists of 18 residues. V lost 3 bases to trimming and J lost 0 bases; unmatched junction nucleotides: 7. Germline V gene data show CDR1 as SGDLS and CDR2 as YYNGEE.